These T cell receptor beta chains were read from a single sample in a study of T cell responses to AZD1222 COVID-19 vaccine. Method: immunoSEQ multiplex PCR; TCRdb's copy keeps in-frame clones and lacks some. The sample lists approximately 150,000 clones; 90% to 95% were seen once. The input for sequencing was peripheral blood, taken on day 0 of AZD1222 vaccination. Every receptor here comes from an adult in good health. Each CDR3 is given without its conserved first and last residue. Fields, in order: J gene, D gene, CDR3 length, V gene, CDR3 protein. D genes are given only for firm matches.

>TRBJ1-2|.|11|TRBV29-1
SAEGEGNYGYT
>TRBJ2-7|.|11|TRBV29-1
SVPRGQAGEQY
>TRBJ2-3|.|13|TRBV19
ASRPLDLGTDTQY
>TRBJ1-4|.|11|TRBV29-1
SVERQGGEKLF
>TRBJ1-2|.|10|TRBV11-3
ASSRERVSVA
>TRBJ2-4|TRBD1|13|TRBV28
ASSRDSVAKNIQY
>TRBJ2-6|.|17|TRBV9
ASRDSSGSVSSGANVLT
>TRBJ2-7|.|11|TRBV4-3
ASSQDRSYEQY
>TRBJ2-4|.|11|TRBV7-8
ASSPGRKNIQY
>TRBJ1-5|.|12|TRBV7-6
ASSFSSDNQPQH
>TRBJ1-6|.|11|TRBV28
ASSSRNNSPLH
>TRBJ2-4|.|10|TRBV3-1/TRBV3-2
ASSPRGDIQY
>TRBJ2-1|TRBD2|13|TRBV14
ASSPRLATYNEQF
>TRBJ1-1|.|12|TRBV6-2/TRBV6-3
ASSYKGVGTEAF
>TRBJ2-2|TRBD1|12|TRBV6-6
ASSDRGGTGELF
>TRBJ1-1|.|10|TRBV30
ASTGGGTEAF
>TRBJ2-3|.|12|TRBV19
ASSMGLRADTQY
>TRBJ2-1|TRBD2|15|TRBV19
ASSPLGLAGPKGEQF
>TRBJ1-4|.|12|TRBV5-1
ASSLWGEGEKLF
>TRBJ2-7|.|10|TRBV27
ASSLVGKEQY
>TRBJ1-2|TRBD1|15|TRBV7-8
ASSLSRGTGVNYGYT
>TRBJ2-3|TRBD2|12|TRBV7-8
ASSFSGSTDTQY
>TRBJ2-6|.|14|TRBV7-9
AGTRGFNSGANVLT
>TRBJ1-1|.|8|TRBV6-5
ASRGLEAF
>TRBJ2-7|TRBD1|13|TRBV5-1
ASSSGQGSSYEQY
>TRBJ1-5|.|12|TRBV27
ASSQTGNVWPQH
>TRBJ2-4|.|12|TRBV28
ATIPGLAKNIQY
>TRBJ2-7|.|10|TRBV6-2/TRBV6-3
ASSRSSYEQY
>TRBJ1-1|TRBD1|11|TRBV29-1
SVSSGTGVEAF
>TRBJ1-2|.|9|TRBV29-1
SVDLNYGYT
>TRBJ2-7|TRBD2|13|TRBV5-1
ASSLVSGVEREQY
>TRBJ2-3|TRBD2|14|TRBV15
ATSSASGRATDTQY
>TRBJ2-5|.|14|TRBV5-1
ASSFSGRGAKETQY
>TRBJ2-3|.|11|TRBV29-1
SAGIAGADTQY
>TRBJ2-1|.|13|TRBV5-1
ASSLNTGSYNEQF
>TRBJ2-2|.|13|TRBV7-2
ASSRDTRGTGELF
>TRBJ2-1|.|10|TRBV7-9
ASSLAEYEQF
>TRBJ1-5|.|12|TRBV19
ASSITPGVQPQH
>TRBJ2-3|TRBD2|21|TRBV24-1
ATSDLGGGADSGSRYSTDTQY
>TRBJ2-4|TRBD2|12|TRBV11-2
ASSLVGGRNIQY
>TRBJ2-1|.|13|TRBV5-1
ASSLDGVAYNEQF
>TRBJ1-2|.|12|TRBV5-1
ASSLEYRSYGYT
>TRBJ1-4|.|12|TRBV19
ASSPPGTNEKLF
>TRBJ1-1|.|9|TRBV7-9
ASSLPTEAF
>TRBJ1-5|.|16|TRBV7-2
ASSLIAASAGSNQPQH
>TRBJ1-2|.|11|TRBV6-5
AYSQNRNYGYT
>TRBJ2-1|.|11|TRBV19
ASTPSRGNEQF
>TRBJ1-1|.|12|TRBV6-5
ASSYSKLVTVAF
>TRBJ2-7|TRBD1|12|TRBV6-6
ASSYFGTGVEQY
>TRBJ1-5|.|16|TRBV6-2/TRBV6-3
ASSYLGGGPESNQPQH
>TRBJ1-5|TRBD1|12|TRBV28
ASRGTGGDQPQH